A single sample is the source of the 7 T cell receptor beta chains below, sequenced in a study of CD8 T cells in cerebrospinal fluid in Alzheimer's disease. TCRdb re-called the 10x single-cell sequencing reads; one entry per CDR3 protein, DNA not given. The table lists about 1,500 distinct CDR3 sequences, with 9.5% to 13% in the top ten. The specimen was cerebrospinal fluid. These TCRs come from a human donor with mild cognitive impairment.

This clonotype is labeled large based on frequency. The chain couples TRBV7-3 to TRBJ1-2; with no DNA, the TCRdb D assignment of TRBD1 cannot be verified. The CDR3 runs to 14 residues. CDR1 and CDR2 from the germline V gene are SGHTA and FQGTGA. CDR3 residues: CASSRGQGNYGYTF.

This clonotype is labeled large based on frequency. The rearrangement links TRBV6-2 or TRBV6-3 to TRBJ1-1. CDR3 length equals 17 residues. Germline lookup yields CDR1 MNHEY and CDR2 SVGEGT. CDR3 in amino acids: CASSPRPRLRVNTEAFF.

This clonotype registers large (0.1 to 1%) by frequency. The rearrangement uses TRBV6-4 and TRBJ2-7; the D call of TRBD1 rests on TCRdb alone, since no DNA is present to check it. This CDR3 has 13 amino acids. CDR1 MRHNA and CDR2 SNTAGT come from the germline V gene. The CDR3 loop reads CASSRESGYEQYF.

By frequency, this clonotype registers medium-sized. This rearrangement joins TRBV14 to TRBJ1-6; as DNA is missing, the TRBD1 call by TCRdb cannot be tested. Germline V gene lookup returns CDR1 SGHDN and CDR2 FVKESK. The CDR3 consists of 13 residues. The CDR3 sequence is CASSPELYSPLHF.

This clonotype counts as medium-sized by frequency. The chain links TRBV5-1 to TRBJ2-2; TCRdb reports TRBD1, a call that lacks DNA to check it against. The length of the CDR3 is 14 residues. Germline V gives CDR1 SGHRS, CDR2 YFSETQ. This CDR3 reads CASSSQGNTGELFF. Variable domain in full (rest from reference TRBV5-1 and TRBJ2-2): KAGVTQTPRYLIKTRGQQVTLSCSPISGHRSVSWYQQTPGQGLQFLFEYFSETQRNKGNFPGRFSGRQFSNSRSEMNVSTLELGDSALYLCASSSQGNTGELFFGEGSRLTVL.

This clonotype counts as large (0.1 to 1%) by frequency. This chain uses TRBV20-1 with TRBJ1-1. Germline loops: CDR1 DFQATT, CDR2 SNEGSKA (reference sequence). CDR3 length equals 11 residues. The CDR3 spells CSASRAVEAFF.

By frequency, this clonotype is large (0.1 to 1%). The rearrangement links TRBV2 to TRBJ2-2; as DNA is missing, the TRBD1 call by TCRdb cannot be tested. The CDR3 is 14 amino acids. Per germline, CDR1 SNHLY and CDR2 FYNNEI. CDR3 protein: CASSAQGWTGELFF.